The clone carrying this T cell receptor (beta chain) was seen just once. This sample is drawn from a study of cytomegalovirus exposure and HLA in healthy donors. At the level of the study: The same platform as the 500 to 700 first-cohort repertoires was used for the 120 validation repertoires, a later analysis reported.

V shed 6 bases and J 0 bases; nucleotides not matched to a gene: 5. Germline assignment: CDR1 SNHLY and CDR2 FYNNEI. This CDR3 is built from 16 residues. Profiled with immunoSEQ multiplex PCR; TCRdb holds only in-frame clones, not every one. The repertoire holds approximately 140,000 clones, with around 87% as singletons. This sequence originates from a man aged 18 to 35 in good health and CMV-seropositive. The sequenced sample consisted of PBMCs. The chain is built from TRBV2 and TRBJ1-6, with 7 nucleotides matching TRBD1. The CDR3, as DNA: TGTGCCAGCAGGGGTGCAGGGGGCTCCTATAATTCACCCCTCCACTTT. It encodes CASRGAGGSYNSPLHF.